One and the same sample provided the 10 T cell receptor beta chains below, sequenced in a study of cytomegalovirus exposure and HLA in healthy donors. In the PCR, 60 Vbeta and 13 Jbeta primers were used. Sequencing was performed with immunoSEQ multiplex PCR; in TCRdb, only in-frame clones are kept and a portion is missing. The sample shows under 40,000 clones, 80% to 90% of them seen only once. Input material: PBMCs. Every receptor here comes from a woman in her forties in good health and CMV-seronegative.

V gene TRBV7-8 combines with J gene TRBJ2-7; D not certain. The germline V gene encodes CDR1 SGHVS and CDR2 FQNEAQ. This CDR3 region has 13 residues. Trimming cost V 5 bases and J 9 bases, with 17 bases left between them. CDR3: CASSLGQAVRQYF. CDR3 DNA sequence: TGTGCCAGCAGCCTTGGGCAGGCCGTTCGGCAGTACTTC.

This chain connects TRBV28 to TRBJ1-5; D gene ambiguous. The V gene lost 1 base and the J gene lost 1 base, with 8 bases spanning the gap. The CDR3 runs to 15 residues. Germline values: CDR1 MDHEN, CDR2 SYDVKM. The CDR3 coding sequence is TGTGCCAGCAGTTTATCCGTAATAAGCAATCAGCCCCAGCATTTT. The encoded protein is CASSLSVISNQPQHF.

The gene calls are TRBV7-9 and TRBJ1-3, with D possibly matching TRBD1 (5 bases). CDR1 SEHNR and CDR2 FQNEAQ come from the germline V gene (reference sequence). V gave up 5 bases and J gave up 4 bases, with 12 bases separating them. The CDR3 is made up of 14 amino acids. CDR3 nucleotides: TGTGCCAGCAGCGATAGACAGAGGGGAAACACCATATATTTT. Translating it yields CASSDRQRGNTIYF.

This chain uses TRBV12-5 with TRBJ2-3, with TRBD2 identical over 10 bases. The CDR3 runs to 16 residues. Trimming took 6 bases from V and 3 from J; bases not matched to a gene: 9. From germline, CDR1 is LGHNT and CDR2 FRNRAP. The CDR3 sequence: CASGSPSGGSTDTQYF. The CDR3 region has the DNA TGTGCTAGTGGCTCACCTAGCGGGGGTTCGACAGATACGCAGTATTTT.

The chain links TRBV4-2 to TRBJ2-6, with D maybe TRBD2 (6 bases). V lost 4 bases and J lost 0, with 10 bases in between. CDR1 LGHNA and CDR2 YNFKEQ come from the germline V gene. The CDR3 runs to 16 residues. CDR3 nucleotide sequence: TGTGCCAGCAGCCGTGGAGGGAGCTCTGGGGCCAACGTCCTGACTTTC. Protein product: CASSRGGSSGANVLTF.

The rearrangement links TRBV18 to TRBJ2-1, with 8 bases that match TRBD1. This CDR3 contains 13 residues. The J segment lost 6 bases and the V segment lost 3 bases, leaving 1 base of the junction unmatched. Per the germline V gene, CDR1 is KGHSH and CDR2 is LQKENI. CDR3 nucleotide sequence: TGTGCCAGCTCACCCACAGGGGGCAATGAGCAGTTCTTC. It yields the protein CASSPTGGNEQFF.

The chain has TRBV7-9 and TRBJ2-3, with TRBD2 matching 10 bases. This CDR3 region has 16 residues. Trimming removed 2 bases from V and 4 bases from J; junction bases left unmatched: 6. Germline CDR1 is SEHNR and CDR2 is FQNEAQ (reference sequence). Written as DNA, the CDR3 is TGTGCCAGCAGCTTAAAGCGGGGGGGCCCCTCAGATACGCAGTATTTT. It encodes CASSLKRGGPSDTQYF. Based on the CDR3 plus reference TRBV7-9 and TRBJ2-3, the full variable domain is DTGVSQNPRHKITKRGQNVTFRCDPISEHNRLYWYRQTLGQGPEFLTYFQNEAQLEKSRLLSDRFSAERPKGSFSTLEIQRTEQGDSAMYLCASSLKRGGPSDTQYFGPGTRLTVL.

The rearrangement joins TRBV7-2 to TRBJ1-5, with D maybe TRBD1 (6 bases). This CDR3 comprises 16 residues. Trimming took 0 bases from V and 2 from J, leaving 11 bases between them. Per the germline V gene, CDR1 is SGHTA and CDR2 is FQGNSA. The CDR3 DNA is TGTGCCAGCAGCTTAGCTTGGGGGCAGCGCAATCAGCCCCAGCATTTT. Translation: CASSLAWGQRNQPQHF.

This clone was observed once. The junction departs from the called germline gene at one end, perhaps through a read error. The CDR3 nucleotides are TGTGCCAGCAGCCTGATATCTAATGAAAACCTGTTTTTT. Translated, it gives CASSLISNENLFF. The chain couples TRBV7-2 to TRBJ1-4; D not resolved. This CDR3 has 13 residues. Per the germline V gene, CDR1 is SGHTA and CDR2 is FQGNSA.

This chain uses TRBV7-6 with TRBJ2-3, with a weak D call TRBD2 (6 bases). The CDR3 loop spans 16 amino acids. Trimming stripped 5 bases from V and 1 base from J, with 16 bases between. Germline CDR1 and CDR2: SGHVS and FNYEAQ. CDR3 region: CASSQNPGGGTDTQYF. CDR3 sequence (DNA): TGTGCCAGCAGCCAGAACCCTGGCGGGGGCACAGATACGCAGTATTTT.